Listed below are T cell receptor beta chains from one sample, sequenced in a study of blood T cell repertoires in COVID-19. Here immunoSEQ multiplex PCR was the method, and the copy in TCRdb shows in-frame clones only, minus some. Of about 440,000 clones listed, 80% to 90% are singletons. Sequenced sample: peripheral blood. All receptors derive from a woman aged 25 to 45 with acute or convalescent COVID-19. CDR3s leave out the opening cysteine and the closing phenylalanine or tryptophan. Each record gives: V gene, J gene, CDR3 protein.

TRBV6-5	TRBJ1-1	ASSYIGGETAF
TRBV10-1	TRBJ2-7	ASSRDRRNEQY
TRBV27	TRBJ2-6	ASSFRSGANVLT
TRBV7-3	TRBJ1-1	ASSLMGGLTEAF
TRBV27	TRBJ2-3	ASRREGQYTDTQY
TRBV5-6	TRBJ2-7	ASSLAGQIINYEQY
TRBV6-5	TRBJ2-1	ASTLAGGGYNEQF
TRBV6-6	TRBJ1-5	ASGYGEPQH
TRBV6-5	TRBJ2-7	ASSWSGDDYEQY
TRBV18	TRBJ1-5	ASSPTGANNQPQH
TRBV27	TRBJ1-1	ASSLSSQGLTEAF
TRBV13	TRBJ1-1	ASSARGLEAF
TRBV20-1	TRBJ2-2	SASLGLAGPNTGELF
TRBV24-1	TRBJ2-1	ATSDRLVDRSYNEQF
TRBV3-1/TRBV3-2	TRBJ2-6	ASFWVRAQDRSGANVLT
TRBV19	TRBJ1-6	ASSSPGRIADSPLH
TRBV7-9	TRBJ2-5	ASTKLGVAEEETQY
TRBV7-3	TRBJ2-1	ASSLPPNEQF
TRBV9	TRBJ2-5	ASSALSGGADETQY
TRBV29-1	TRBJ2-1	SVGGGEGNNEQF
TRBV6-6	TRBJ2-5	ASSFRGRWETQY
TRBV9	TRBJ2-7	ASSQEAQGLDREQY
TRBV7-2	TRBJ2-7	ASSLTGVWISYEQY
TRBV19	TRBJ1-6	ASSPRSDSSPLH
TRBV28	TRBJ2-3	ASSPGQGSTDTQY
TRBV2	TRBJ2-2	ASSKGTGNTGELF
TRBV5-6	TRBJ2-3	ASSLNGGEEDTQY
TRBV27	TRBJ1-6	ASRWGGANSPLH
TRBV27	TRBJ2-1	ASSLSRGGYNEQF
TRBV10-3	TRBJ2-7	AVGQGAYEQY
TRBV29-1	TRBJ2-1	SVQAGHYNEQF
TRBV10-1	TRBJ2-3	ASSESRAGGNTDTQY
TRBV28	TRBJ1-4	ASTVSDNEKLF
TRBV15	TRBJ1-2	ATSRDAGFGGGIGGYT
TRBV28	TRBJ1-2	ASSLLNYGYT
TRBV9	TRBJ2-5	ASSVAGAETQY
TRBV28	TRBJ1-5	ASSLPRGVSNQPQH
TRBV2	TRBJ1-5	ASSYREGNQPQH